This T cell receptor beta chain was documented in a study of cytomegalovirus exposure and HLA in healthy donors. V was pared by 2 bases and J by 3 bases, with 7 bases between. Per germline, CDR1 WNHNN and CDR2 SYGVQD (reference sequence). CDR3 size: 14 residues. PCR used 60 Vbeta primers and 13 Jbeta primers. Sequenced by immunoSEQ multiplex PCR; TCRdb stores in-frame clones only, minus some. The sample contains 75,000 to 95,000 clones, over 65% of which appear only once. The genes are TRBV10-1 and TRBJ2-2, with a tentative D call TRBD2 (6 bases). Sequenced sample: PBMCs. The sequence came from a man in his thirties or forties in good health and CMV-seronegative. CDR3 coding DNA: TGCGCCAGCAGTGAGAGGAGGGACACCGGGGAGCTGTTTTTT. It specifies CASSERRDTGELFF.